The 17 T cell receptor beta chains reported below all come from one sample, sequenced in a study of cytomegalovirus exposure and HLA in healthy donors. 60 Vbeta and 13 Jbeta primers were used in PCR. Sequencing used immunoSEQ multiplex PCR; TCRdb keeps in-frame clones, though not all of them. In the table there are a few hundred thousand clones, about 90% of which are singletons. The sample comprised PBMCs. The receptor set was obtained from a woman aged 18-29 years in good health and CMV-seronegative.

A remark on this clone: One end of the junction varies from germline; a read error may be responsible. The chain combines TRBV6-5 with TRBJ2-7; 11 nucleotides match TRBD2. The CDR3 totals 14 residues. Germline V gene sequence: CDR1 MNHEY, CDR2 SVGAGI. CDR3 sequence: CASSSSGGAVEQCF. The CDR3 DNA sequence: TGTGCCAGCAGCAGTAGCGGGGGGGCTGTTGAGCAGTGCTTC.

The chain has TRBV11-3 and TRBJ2-5; 8 bases are shared with TRBD2. The CDR3 extends over 14 amino acids. Trimming removed 5 bases from V and 0 bases from J; junction bases left unmatched: 2. Germline CDR1 and CDR2: SGHNT and YENEEA. This CDR3 is CASSRAGDQETQYF. The DNA for the CDR3 is TGTGCCAGCAGCAGAGCGGGGGACCAAGAGACCCAGTACTTC.

V and J are TRBV2 and TRBJ2-5, with 8 bases lining up with TRBD2. Germline CDR1 and CDR2: SNHLY and FYNNEI. The CDR3 covers 16 residues. J lost 5 bases, V lost 2 bases, and 10 bases had no gene match. The CDR3 DNA is TGTGCCAGCAGTGAATTATCGGGGGGGCTTCGGGAGACCCAGTACTTC. It codes for CASSELSGGLRETQYF.

This chain connects TRBV4-1 to TRBJ1-2; D ambiguous. Germline values: CDR1 MGHRA, CDR2 YSYEKL. V was trimmed by 1 base and J by 8 bases, leaving 17 bases between them. The CDR3 covers 15 residues. The CDR3 here is CASSQVVRGRRGYTF. CDR3 in DNA: TGCGCCAGCAGCCAAGTCGTCCGAGGAAGAAGGGGCTACACCTTC.

This rearrangement joins TRBV9 to TRBJ1-2; the D gene is possibly TRBD1 (6 bases). Trimming took off 0 bases at V and 5 bases at J, with 11 bases between the two ends. Germline V CDR1 and CDR2: SGDLS, YYNGEE. The CDR3 runs to 14 residues. CDR3 loop: CASSVAQRGYGYTF. In DNA, the CDR3 is TGTGCCAGCAGCGTAGCTCAGAGGGGGTATGGCTACACCTTC.

The chain is built from TRBV6-1 and TRBJ2-4; D not certain. Germline V gene sequence: CDR1 MNHNS, CDR2 SASEGT. Between the trimmed V and J ends, which lost 2 bases and 0 bases, there was a span of 11 bases. This CDR3 comprises 16 residues. The CDR3 is CASSERQVIAKNIQYF. In DNA, the CDR3 is TGTGCCAGCAGTGAACGGCAGGTTATAGCCAAAAACATTCAGTACTTC.

This clone was seen a handful of times. The chain has TRBV7-9 and TRBJ1-1; tentatively, D is TRBD1 (5 bases). Germline loops: CDR1 SEHNR, CDR2 FQNEAQ (reference sequence). This CDR3 region has 14 residues. Between the trimmed V and J ends, which lost 2 bases and 3 bases, there was a span of 10 bases. This CDR3 reads CASSLTTADTEAFF. Written as DNA, the CDR3 is TGTGCCAGCAGCTTAACGACAGCCGACACTGAAGCTTTCTTT.

This clone was observed once. The chain carries TRBV5-1 and TRBJ2-1; a weak D match, TRBD2 (5 bases). Germline lookup yields CDR1 SGHRS and CDR2 YFSETQ. Trimming removed 4 bases from V and 0 bases from J, with 14 bases in between. The CDR3 sequence is 16 residues long. The CDR3, as DNA: TGCGCCAGCAGCAACGGGGATGGGAGCTCCTACAATGAGCAGTTCTTC. Translated: CASSNGDGSSYNEQFF.

This chain joins TRBV10-3 and TRBJ1-4, with 9 bases matching TRBD1. V was pared by 3 bases and J by 8 bases, with 10 bases of the junction left unmatched. Germline-derived CDR1 and CDR2 are ENHRY and SYGVKD. The CDR3 length is 16 residues. CDR3 nucleotides: TGTGCCATCAGTGAAGGGTGGACAGGGGAGGGGGAAAAACTGTTTTTT. It is translated as CAISEGWTGEGEKLFF.

The chain is built from TRBV7-2 and TRBJ2-5, with TRBD2 matching over 12 bases. The junction had 3 bases not matched to a gene; V was cut back by 1 base and J by 0 bases. This CDR3 comprises 17 residues. Germline assignment: CDR1 SGHTA and CDR2 FQGNSA. The CDR3 region is CASSLGLAGGNQETQYF. The CDR3 DNA sequence: TGTGCCAGCAGCTTAGGTCTAGCGGGGGGGAACCAAGAGACCCAGTACTTC.

V and J are TRBV5-6 and TRBJ2-3; 11 bases align to TRBD2. V lost 5 bases, J lost 1 base, and 12 bases stayed unmatched. Germline V lookup: CDR1 SGHDT, CDR2 YYEEEE. CDR3 length equals 18 residues. The CDR3 loop reads CASSVAVSSGGRTDTQYF. CDR3 nucleotides: TGTGCCAGCAGTGTCGCGGTTTCTAGCGGGGGGCGCACAGATACGCAGTATTTT.

The CDR3 here is CASSHQTQERTDTQYF. The CDR3 DNA follows: TGCGCCAGCAGCCACCAGACACAGGAGCGCACAGATACGCAGTATTTT. V gene TRBV4-1 combines with J gene TRBJ2-3; possibly TRBD1 for D (5 bases). Germline V gene lookup returns CDR1 MGHRA and CDR2 YSYEKL. This CDR3 spans 16 amino acids. V was pared by 3 bases and J by 1 base, with 14 bases between.

The chain couples TRBV6-1 to TRBJ2-3, with 7 bases fitting TRBD1. J gave up 5 bases and V 8 bases, and 10 bases lay outside the gene matches. The CDR3 runs 14 residues. Germline-derived CDR1 and CDR2 are MNHNS and SASEGT. The DNA of the CDR3 is TGTGCCAGCCAAATACAGGGGCAAGGAGATACGCAGTATTTT. It yields the protein CASQIQGQGDTQYF.

This rearrangement joins TRBV5-6 to TRBJ1-4; 7 bases map to TRBD1. From germline, CDR1 is SGHDT and CDR2 YYEEEE. This CDR3 has 16 amino acids. V trimming: 1 base; J trimming: 2 bases; junction bases outside the gene matches: 5. Here the CDR3 DNA reads TGTGCCAGCAGCTTGAAAGGGGGCGTTACTAATGAAAAACTGTTTTTT. Its protein product is CASSLKGGVTNEKLFF.

Here the CDR3 DNA reads TGTGCCAGCAGTGAACTAGAGACAGATACGCAGTATTTT. Its translation is CASSELETDTQYF. This chain links TRBV2 with TRBJ2-3; D is undetermined. Trimming left V 2 bases short and J 3 bases short, with 6 bases between. Germline V gene sequence: CDR1 SNHLY, CDR2 FYNNEI. The CDR3 spans 13 residues.

This clone is a singleton in its sample. The chain recombines TRBV27 with TRBJ1-3; tentatively, D is TRBD1 (6 bases). V lost 0 bases and J lost 4, with 10 bases in between. This CDR3 has 15 amino acids. Germline CDR1 and CDR2: MNHEY and SMNVEV (reference sequence). The CDR3 sequence: CASSLSAGAGNTIYF. In DNA form, the CDR3 reads TGTGCCAGCAGTTTATCGGCGGGGGCAGGAAACACCATATATTTT.

V gene TRBV27 combines with J gene TRBJ2-7, with a possible D match to TRBD1 (5 bases). In germline, CDR1 is MNHEY, CDR2 SMNVEV (reference sequence). The V gene lost 6 bases and the J gene lost 7 bases, with 16 bases spanning the gap. There are 13 residues in the CDR3. CDR3 bases: TGTGCCAGCAGGGCCCAGGGATTGAGTGAGCAGTACTTC. As protein: CASRAQGLSEQYF.